This T cell receptor (beta chain) was identified in a study of blood T cell repertoires in COVID-19. Overall study: Sites across the United States, Italy and Spain contributed samples from acute and convalescent COVID-19. PBMCs, B-cell-depleted T cells, or T cells provided the cDNA or gDNA that made up the material.

Germline values: CDR1 MDHEN, CDR2 SYDVKM. CDR3 length: 13 residues. The V gene lost 9 bases and the J gene lost 0 bases, with 11 bases spanning the gap. Original processing methods: Quantification of nucleated cells was approximated via reference gene primer amplification. Generated by immunoSEQ multiplex PCR, the TCRdb table keeps only in-frame clones and is missing some. V, J and clone size derive from that table, while D and trimming were established from the DNA sequence. The sample comprises around 130,000 clones, roughly 85% of which are singletons, and around 4% rests with the top ten. The rearrangement joins TRBV28 to TRBJ1-2; a possible D gene is TRBD1 (6 bases). This receptor was identified in a man aged 35-49 years with acute or convalescent COVID-19. The specimen sequenced was peripheral blood. The CDR3 region is CASMDSSNYGYTF. The CDR3, as DNA: TGTGCCAGTATGGACAGTTCTAACTATGGCTACACCTTC.